This TCR beta chain was found in a study of early T cells in non-severe SARS-CoV-2 infection. Study-wide context: The authors sequenced bulk RNA from unsorted whole blood, leaving chains unpaired.

Attachment of unique molecular identifiers was made to individual cDNA molecules. TCRdb reprocessed the 5' RACE reads via MiXCR and lists one record per CDR3 protein. The data show tens of thousands of distinct CDR3 sequences, around 10% seen once. Findings and limits, study-wide: Private and CD4 specificities were missed by VDJdb matching, skewed to anti-spike CD8.

The CDR3 runs 15 residues. Trimming cost V 5 bases and J 7 bases; bases outside gene matches: 13. Germline lookup yields CDR1 LGHNA and CDR2 YSLEER. There are a few counts of this clonotype. Its antigen is undetermined. The sequencing here drew on whole blood, taken at baseline. The origin of this receptor is an adult who was a healthcare worker with PCR-confirmed SARS-CoV-2 infection or an uninfected control (not recorded which). The rearrangement links TRBV4-3 to TRBJ1-1; the match to TRBD1 covers 7 bases. CDR3 bases: TGCGCCAGCAGCTCCGCCCTGGGGACAGTGGGTGAAGCTTTCTTT. The encoded protein is CASSSALGTVGEAFF.